Each of the 28 T cell receptor beta chains below was sequenced from the same sample in a study of T cell responses to AZD1222 COVID-19 vaccine. TCRdb's copy holds only in-frame clones and misses some; the assay was immunoSEQ multiplex PCR. This table has hundreds of thousands of clones, around 93% appearing once. The sequencing used peripheral blood, collected on day 0 of MenACWY control vaccination. The receptors originated from an adult in good health.

The J gene is TRBJ2-3, the V gene TRBV6-5; D is perhaps TRBD1 or TRBD2 (5 bases each). Germline V gene lookup returns CDR1 MNHEY and CDR2 SVGAGI. The V gene lost 10 bases and the J gene lost 2 bases, with 16 bases spanning the gap. CDR3 length equals 14 residues. The DNA for the CDR3 is TGTGCCACCCGCCGGGACGGATCCACAGATACGCAGTATTTT. It specifies CATRRDGSTDTQYF.

This clone was recorded once. The chain links TRBV2 to TRBJ1-2; the match to TRBD1 covers 9 bases. The CDR3 is 13 residues long. Germline V gene sequence: CDR1 SNHLY, CDR2 FYNNEI. J lost 6 bases, V lost 5 bases, and 4 bases had no gene match. CDR3: CASSWTGDDGYTF. The CDR3 bases are TGTGCCAGCAGTTGGACAGGGGACGATGGCTACACCTTC.

V usage is TRBV6-5 and J usage is TRBJ1-4, with D possibly matching TRBD1 (5 bases). CDR3 size: 13 residues. Trimming took off 6 bases at V and 7 bases at J, with 12 bases between the two ends. Germline V CDR1 and CDR2: MNHEY, SVGAGI. The CDR3 nucleotides are TGTGCCAGCAGACAGGTCTCTCGTGAAAAACTGTTTTTT. It codes for CASRQVSREKLFF.

V is TRBV19 and J is TRBJ1-1, with D maybe TRBD1 (6 bases). The CDR3 loop spans 15 amino acids. Per germline, CDR1 LNHDA and CDR2 SQIVND (reference sequence). V was clipped by 3 bases and J by 3 bases, with 14 bases between them. The CDR3 nucleotides read TGTGCCAGTAGTATCTTGGGGGGGCCGGACACTGAAGCTTTCTTT. Its protein product is CASSILGGPDTEAFF. The entire variable domain, with the rest obtained from reference TRBV19 and TRBJ1-1, is as follows: DGGITQSPKYLFRKEGQNVTLSCEQNLNHDAMYWYRQDPGQGLRLIYYSQIVNDFQKGDIAEGYSVSREKKESFPLTVTSAQKNPTAFYLCASSILGGPDTEAFFGQGTRLTVV.

The V call is TRBV6-5, the J call TRBJ2-1; 12 nucleotides match TRBD1. The junction had 3 bases not matched to a gene; V was cut back by 4 bases and J by 5 bases. Germline V lookup: CDR1 MNHEY, CDR2 SVGAGI. The CDR3 is 15 residues long. The CDR3 DNA reads TGTGCCAGCAGTTGGGACAGGGGGCCAGACAATGAGCAGTTCTTC. Residues: CASSWDRGPDNEQFF.

The CDR3 loop is CASSLLTLEEKLFF. The CDR3 DNA sequence: TGCGCCAGCAGCTTGTTGACTCTGGAGGAAAAACTGTTTTTT. This rearrangement joins TRBV5-1 to TRBJ1-4; no clear D. There are 14 residues in the CDR3. Germline CDR1 and CDR2: SGHRS and YFSETQ. Trimming cost V 1 base and J 8 bases, with 12 bases left between them.

V is TRBV3-1 (or the pseudogene TRBV3-2) and J is TRBJ1-2; D remains ambiguous. The CDR3 runs 15 residues. V dropped 2 bases and J dropped 0 bases, with 10 bases sitting between them. Germline CDR1 and CDR2: LGHDT and YNNKEL (reference sequence). CDR3 coding DNA: TGTGCCAGCAGCCAACAGAGACTACCTAACTATGGCTACACCTTC. Residues: CASSQQRLPNYGYTF.

The chain couples TRBV11-3 to TRBJ2-2; TRBD2 aligns across 10 bases. CDR3 length equals 15 residues. Germline V lookup: CDR1 SGHNT, CDR2 YENEEA. V trimming: 5 bases; J trimming: 8 bases; junction bases outside the gene matches: 8. CDR3 sequence (DNA): TGTGCCAGCAGCCCCAAGCGGGGGGGCACGGGGGAGCTGTTTTTT. This codes for CASSPKRGGTGELFF.

V is TRBV27 and J is TRBJ1-5; maybe TRBD1 (5 bases). Germline CDR1 and CDR2: MNHEY and SMNVEV (reference sequence). V lost 6 bases, J lost 5 bases, and 17 bases lay in between. This CDR3 is built from 15 residues. This CDR3 is CASSPGLHWDQPQHF. CDR3 nucleotides: TGTGCCAGCAGCCCGGGACTCCATTGGGATCAGCCCCAGCATTTT.

This chain joins TRBV2 and TRBJ1-2; 9 nucleotides agree with TRBD1. The CDR3 extends over 15 amino acids. The ends lost 6 bases at V and 1 base at J; junction bases unmatched: 6. The V gene's germline CDR1 is SNHLY and CDR2 FYNNEI. This CDR3 is CASSTGTGLNYGYTF. DNA for the CDR3: TGTGCCAGCAGCACGGGGACAGGGCTTAACTATGGCTACACCTTC.

The chain recombines TRBV19 with TRBJ1-2, with a weak D call TRBD1 (5 bases). Between the trimmed V and J ends, which lost 6 bases and 4 bases, there was a span of 18 bases. The CDR3 has 15 residues. Germline V CDR1 and CDR2: LNHDA, SQIVND (reference sequence). The chain's CDR3 is CASRTPGTRSYGYTF. In DNA, the CDR3 is TGTGCCAGTAGGACCCCGGGGACCAGGTCCTATGGCTACACCTTC.

As for this clone: In the same sample, other DNA sequences code for this CDR3. The J gene is TRBJ1-1, the V gene TRBV30, with D unclear. The germline gives CDR1 GTSNPN, CDR2 SVGIG (reference sequence). The CDR3 sequence is 12 residues long. Trimming pared 3 bases from V and 1 base from J, leaving 6 bases between. The CDR3 region has the DNA TGTGCCTGGAGGGCGGGGAACACTGAAGCTTTCTTT. It translates to CAWRAGNTEAFF.

The J gene is TRBJ2-3, the V gene TRBV7-3; TRBD1 matches 8 bases. The ends lost 1 base at V and 4 bases at J; junction bases unmatched: 7. The CDR3 length is 16 residues. The germline V gene has CDR1 SGHTA and CDR2 FQGTGA. The CDR3 is CASSLMSGQVPDTQYF. The CDR3 DNA follows: TGTGCCAGCAGCTTAATGTCGGGACAGGTCCCAGATACGCAGTATTTT.

This clone has only one observation. This CDR3 is also generated by other DNA sequences in the sample. The chain couples TRBV6-1 to TRBJ1-1, with D tentatively TRBD1 (5 bases). The germline gives CDR1 MNHNS, CDR2 SASEGT. Deletions cut 3 bases from V and 4 bases from J, with 9 bases between. CDR3 length: 13 amino acids. The CDR3 here is CASSEAGGTEAFF. The DNA of the CDR3 is TGTGCCAGCAGTGAGGCCGGGGGCACTGAAGCTTTCTTT.

Only one count was recorded for this clone. The chain links TRBV19 to TRBJ1-3; D unclear. CDR1 LNHDA and CDR2 SQIVND come from the germline V gene (reference sequence). V lost 5 bases and J lost 0, with 20 bases in between. The CDR3 consists of 18 residues. Written as DNA, the CDR3 is TGTGCCAGTAGTGCCTATTATACAGCGTCCAGCTCTGGAAACACCATATATTTT. It codes for CASSAYYTASSSGNTIYF.

The chain links TRBV28 to TRBJ1-2, with 7 bases fitting TRBD1. The V segment lost 5 bases and the J segment 4 bases; nucleotides outside the gene matches: 1. Germline CDR1 is MDHEN and CDR2 is SYDVKM. The CDR3 runs 12 residues. The CDR3, as DNA: TGTGCCAGCAGTCAGGGGGTCTATGGCTACACCTTC. This encodes CASSQGVYGYTF.

The chain carries TRBV4-1 and TRBJ1-2, with TRBD1 as a possible D gene (5 bases). Trimming removed 1 base from V and 4 bases from J, with 13 bases in between. The CDR3 is 15 amino acids. Germline V gene sequence: CDR1 MGHRA, CDR2 YSYEKL. CDR3 DNA: TGCGCCAGCAGCCAAGTGGTCGGGGGGACCTATGGCTACACCTTC. Its protein is CASSQVVGGTYGYTF.

The rearrangement uses TRBV3-1 (or the pseudogene TRBV3-2) and TRBJ1-3; possibly TRBD1 for D (5 bases). The CDR3 spans 15 residues. The germline gives CDR1 LGHDT, CDR2 YNNKEL (reference sequence). V lost 3 bases to trimming and J lost 0 bases, with 9 bases between them. The CDR3 sequence: CASSQGGVSGNTIYF. The CDR3 DNA reads as TGTGCCAGCAGCCAGGGGGGGGTCTCTGGAAACACCATATATTTT.

V gene TRBV27 combines with J gene TRBJ2-3; D is unresolved. Per the germline V gene, CDR1 is MNHEY and CDR2 is SMNVEV (reference sequence). Trimming removed 3 bases from V and 1 base from J, with 2 bases in between. The CDR3 length is 12 residues. The CDR3 bases are TGTGCCAGCAGTTTTCGCACAGATACGCAGTATTTT. Its protein product is CASSFRTDTQYF.

This chain joins TRBV6-5 and TRBJ1-1; D not resolved. Germline V gives CDR1 MNHEY, CDR2 SVGAGI. This CDR3 is 15 amino acids long. V was trimmed by 2 bases and J by 8 bases, leaving 18 bases between them. DNA of the CDR3: TGTGCCAGCAGTTACGGTCGGCGGCAGTCGACGGAAGCTTTCTTT. It codes for CASSYGRRQSTEAFF.

The CDR3 nucleotides are TGTGCCAGCAGCTTGGCAGGGTCCGTTGGGGAGACCCAGTACTTC. This translates into CASSLAGSVGETQYF. This rearrangement joins TRBV5-4 to TRBJ2-5; D is perhaps TRBD1 (5 bases). Trimming took 0 bases from V and 5 from J, leaving 14 bases between them. Germline V gene sequence: CDR1 SGHNT, CDR2 YYREEE (reference sequence). The CDR3 consists of 15 residues.

The genes are TRBV2 and TRBJ1-5; the D gene is possibly TRBD1 (6 bases). The CDR3 sequence is 14 residues long. Germline values: CDR1 SNHLY, CDR2 FYNNEI. The V and J ends lost 6 bases and 3 bases respectively, with 12 bases between them. The CDR3 loop reads CASSRGQFNQPQHF. CDR3 nucleotides: TGTGCCAGCAGCCGCGGACAGTTCAATCAGCCCCAGCATTTT. The full variable domain, with the rest looked up from reference TRBV2 and TRBJ1-5, is EPEVTQTPSHQVTQMGQEVILRCVPISNHLYFYWYRQILGQKVEFLVSFYNNEISEKSEIFDDQFSVERPDGSNFTLKIRSTKLEDSAMYFCASSRGQFNQPQHFGDGTRLSIL.

The CDR3 region is CASSLQGTEAFF. The DNA for the CDR3 is TGTGCCAGCAGTTTGCAAGGCACTGAAGCTTTCTTT. The chain carries TRBV12-3 or TRBV12-4 and TRBJ1-1; D is ambiguous. This CDR3 has 12 amino acids. Trimming took 3 bases from V and 4 from J, leaving 6 bases between them.

The genes are TRBV25-1 and TRBJ1-5; possible D gene TRBD1, 5 bases. From germline, CDR1 is MGHDK and CDR2 SYGVNS. There are 15 residues in the CDR3. V gave up 5 bases and J gave up 0 bases, with 11 bases separating them. CDR3 amino acids: CASSQGVYSNQPQHF. DNA for the CDR3: TGTGCCAGCAGTCAGGGAGTTTATAGCAATCAGCCCCAGCATTTT.

This clone was seen only once. The chain is built from TRBV6-6 and TRBJ1-1; 9 bases agree with TRBD1. CDR3 length: 14 amino acids. The V gene end was trimmed by 0 bases and the J gene end by 5 bases; junction bases not matched to a gene: 1. The germline gives CDR1 MNHNY, CDR2 SVGAGI (reference sequence). The CDR3 spells CASSYSDRGTEAFF. CDR3 nucleotide sequence: TGTGCCAGCAGTTACTCTGACAGGGGGACTGAAGCTTTCTTT.

The V gene is TRBV13, the J gene TRBJ2-1; D perhaps matches TRBD2 (6 bases). CDR1 and CDR2 (germline): PRHDT, FYEKMQ (reference sequence). The CDR3 has 13 residues. Trimming removed 6 bases from V and 4 bases from J, with 10 bases in between. The DNA for the CDR3 is TGTGCCAGCAGTGGGGGGTATTACAATGAGCAGTTCTTC. Amino acids: CASSGGYYNEQFF.

J is TRBJ2-7 and V is TRBV6-6; D call uncertain. CDR3 length: 12 amino acids. Trimming stripped 0 bases from V and 8 bases from J, with 8 bases between. Germline CDR1 MNHNY, CDR2 SVGAGI (reference sequence). CDR3: CASSYSTPQQYF. CDR3 nucleotide sequence: TGTGCCAGCAGTTACTCAACCCCGCAGCAGTACTTC.

The V gene is TRBV12-5, the J gene TRBJ1-2; weak D call: TRBD1 (5 bases). The CDR3 spans 17 residues. V gave up 2 bases and J gave up 1 base, with 17 bases separating them. CDR1 is LGHNT and CDR2 is FRNRAP in the germline V gene. CDR3 in DNA: TGTGCTAGTGGTTTGACATCGACGGGGCCCTTTAACTATGGCTACACCTTC. It is translated as CASGLTSTGPFNYGYTF.